This TCR beta chain was sequenced for a study of shared clonotypes between healthy human individuals (dated by TCRdb to about 2020). For context, the study as a whole: The cohort included three men and two women between 18 and 49 years of age. The study deeply sequenced blood TCR repertoires of about 5 healthy adults to estimate repertoire size and the extent of clonotype sharing between individuals. Different laboratories and diverse techniques were used to prepare libraries and sequence TCR repertoires, to increase sequencing depth and limit assay-specific biases. Between about 0.9 and 10 billion PBMCs per donor were obtained by leukapheresis. Study-wide conclusions, independent of this receptor: Sampling was restricted to blood, and TCR repertoires in tissues likely differ from the TCR repertoires found in blood. Pairwise subsampling led to the expectation that sequencing depth would affect the degree of clonotype sharing among donors. The small number of donors limited the genetic and exposure-history diversity represented.

The donors were healthy, HIV-negative adults with no recently reported acute infections or vaccinations. Every donor was a Caucasian adult residing in Nashville, Tennessee, USA. For unsorted samples, about 85 million PBMCs were counted and genomic DNA was extracted with the QIAamp DNA Blood Mini kit. Blood was collected by leukapheresis, and PBMCs were isolated by Ficoll-Histopaque density gradient centrifugation and then cryopreserved in liquid nitrogen vapor phase. Using the deep immunoSEQ assay, multiplex PCR amplified TCR CDR3 regions from genomic DNA. For each cell subset, the extracted genomic DNA was distributed evenly across all wells of several immunoSEQ 96-well plates, and each plate served as one replicate. For unsorted PBMC, roughly 330 ng of genomic DNA, equivalent to 30,000 to 35,000 T cell genomes, went into each replicate PCR. Ten immunoSEQ deep assay plates were used to sequence unsorted PBMC genomic DNA. Purified libraries were quantified with a Qubit 3.0 fluorometer, sized on a Bioanalyzer 2100, and re-quantified with the KAPA Library Quantification kit. Every immunoSEQ 96-well plate was sequenced on a dedicated single-read 150-cycle Illumina NextSeq 550 flow cell. In the paper's pipeline: Because the immunoSEQ output held only junctional sequences and lacked quality scores, the filtering could not match the filtering applied to full-length reads. To assign V/J genes and CDR3, sequences were annotated using PyIR, a Python wrapper for IgBLAST v1.9, with IMGT germline references. Reads with weak V/J assignments (E-value above 1e-6), missing CDR3, stop codons, out-of-frame junctions, or ambiguous translated residues were removed. V3J clonotypes were defined as sequences sharing an identical inferred V gene, J gene, and CDR3 amino acid sequence. Percentage overlap between repertoires was calculated by dividing the number of shared unique clonotypes by the size of the smaller repertoire. RTK rarefaction, the Chao1 estimator, and Recon v2.1 estimates of unobserved clonotypes were used to assess repertoire richness. What TCRdb holds here is the immuneACCESS table cut down to in-frame rearrangements. Part of the clones is not present; checked against another copy, under half of the missing clones reflect an unresolved V gene, and the others are unexplained. V and J calls plus clone size are reproduced from that table; the DNA served to infer D and trimming. This sample holds roughly 510,000 clones; around 79% were observed only once. Clones ranked in the top ten supply roughly an eighth of the sample.

Concerning this clone: The clone's antigen remains unknown. No much larger clonotype is one base removed from it; base qualities were not supplied.

The CDR3 spans 14 residues, from the cysteine through the phenylalanine. Only CDR3 DNA remains: 42 bases, in frame from the first base. V and J lose 4 bases and 3 bases, and a span of 10 bases separates them. The germline V gene supplies CDR1 MGHRA and CDR2 YSYEKL. The clonotype originates from a woman aged 40 to 50 in good health. Some clones in this sample may be carry-over from other donors' samples. This chain is built from TRBV4-1 and TRBJ2-1; the D segment may tentatively be TRBD1 or TRBD2, each giving 5 matched bases. The sequenced sample was PBMCs. The CDR3 reads as follows: CASSLRDHYNEQFF. The DNA is TGCGCCAGCAGCCTCCGGGACCACTACAATGAGCAGTTCTTC.